This entry lists 26 T cell receptor beta chains sequenced from one sample in a study of cytomegalovirus exposure and HLA in healthy donors. A multiplex PCR was run with 60 Vbeta primers and 13 Jbeta primers. Using immunoSEQ multiplex PCR, the repertoire was profiled, and TCRdb retains in-frame clones only, with some absent. The sample comprises approximately 38,000 clones, approximately 80% of which are singletons, and approximately 4% rests with the top ten. Material for sequencing was PBMCs. The receptors here all came from a woman in her late teens or twenties in good health and CMV-seronegative.

This clone was found once. V gene TRBV4-3 combines with J gene TRBJ2-7, with a weak D call TRBD1 (6 bases). This CDR3 contains 14 residues. Trimming removed 4 bases at V and 6 bases at J, with 16 bases between. Germline values: CDR1 LGHNA, CDR2 YSLEER. Here the CDR3 DNA reads TGCGCCAGCAGCCCCGTAGGCAGGGGCTCCGAGCAGTACTTC. This translates into CASSPVGRGSEQYF.

Regarding this clone: At one end, the junction sequence differs from germline, possibly due to a read error. The rearrangement links TRBV28 to TRBJ1-5; 9 positions match TRBD1. Germline V gene data show CDR1 as MDHEN and CDR2 as SYDVKM. The CDR3 extends over 15 amino acids. Written as DNA, the CDR3 is TGTGCCAGCAGGATTCCGGGACAGGGCAATCAGCCCCAGAATTTT. Translated: CASRIPGQGNQPQNF.

This sequence joins TRBV6-5 and TRBJ2-7; D possibly corresponds to TRBD2 (6 bases). Germline CDR1 and CDR2: MNHEY and SVGAGI. V lost 5 bases to trimming and J lost 3 bases, with 17 bases between them. CDR3 length: 15 amino acids. As DNA, the CDR3 is TGTGCCAGCAGTCCGGGGGACGCCGGGGGCTACGAGCAGTACTTC. Translating gives CASSPGDAGGYEQYF.

This chain links TRBV7-3 with TRBJ2-2, with D possibly being TRBD2 (7 bases). This CDR3 is built from 15 residues. V lost 6 bases and J 4 bases, leaving 15 bases between the germline ends. Germline CDR1 SGHTA, CDR2 FQGTGA. The CDR3 reads CASRRGGTGTGELFF. The CDR3 DNA follows: TGTGCCAGCAGGAGGGGGGGGACGGGCACCGGGGAGCTGTTTTTT.

This chain links TRBV6-1 with TRBJ2-3; 8 bases map to TRBD2. Trimming removed 5 bases from V and 6 bases from J; junction bases left unmatched: 7. Germline V gene data show CDR1 as MNHNS and CDR2 as SASEGT. The CDR3 spans 14 residues. The CDR3 is CASSPTGGADTQYF. The DNA for the CDR3 is TGTGCCAGCAGTCCAACGGGAGGGGCGGATACGCAGTATTTT.

This chain connects TRBV5-4 to TRBJ2-5; possible D gene TRBD1, 6 bases. The end of the DNA fits TRBJ2-7 better, so the J call may be wrong. This CDR3 is 15 amino acids long. In germline, CDR1 is SGHNT, CDR2 YYREEE (reference sequence). The CDR3 DNA follows: TGTGCCAGCAGCCCGAATTCCGGGACACAATACGAGCAGTACTTC. Translated, it gives CASSPNSGTQYEQYF.

The chain recombines TRBV4-2 with TRBJ1-2; 7 bases are a match to TRBD1. Germline V gene lookup returns CDR1 LGHNA and CDR2 YNFKEQ. There are 15 residues in the CDR3. Trimming cost V 2 bases and J 7 bases; bases outside gene matches: 10. CDR3 region: CASSQYQDRTGGYTF. The CDR3 coding sequence is TGTGCCAGCAGCCAATACCAGGACAGGACCGGTGGCTACACCTTC.

The chain recombines TRBV19 with TRBJ1-1, with 9 bases fitting TRBD1. V lost 6 bases to trimming and J lost 7 bases; unmatched junction nucleotides: 15. The CDR3 is made up of 16 amino acids. Germline CDR1 and CDR2: LNHDA and SQIVND (reference sequence). The CDR3 nucleotides are TGTGCCAGTAGCCGATGGTGGACAGGGGTCCGGGGTGAAGCTTTCTTT. Residues: CASSRWWTGVRGEAFF. Drawing the rest from reference TRBV19 and TRBJ1-1, the complete variable domain is DGGITQSPKYLFRKEGQNVTLSCEQNLNHDAMYWYRQDPGQGLRLIYYSQIVNDFQKGDIAEGYSVSREKKESFPLTVTSAQKNPTAFYLCASSRWWTGVRGEAFFGQGTRLTVV.

This clone was seen a handful of times. The gene calls are TRBV7-2 and TRBJ1-5, with TRBD1 matching over 7 bases. The V and J ends lost 6 bases and 8 bases, in that order; junction bases with no gene match: 7. This CDR3 has 13 residues. The germline V gene encodes CDR1 SGHTA and CDR2 FQGNSA. This CDR3 reads CASRQGGLEPQHF. The CDR3 DNA reads as TGTGCCAGCAGACAAGGGGGCTTGGAGCCCCAGCATTTT. Drawing the rest from reference TRBV7-2 and TRBJ1-5, the complete variable domain is GAGVSQSPSNKVTEKGKDVELRCDPISGHTALYWYRQSLGQGLEFLIYFQGNSAPDKSGLPSDRFSAERTGGSVSTLTIQRTQQEDSAVYLCASRQGGLEPQHFGDGTRLSIL.

This chain uses TRBV5-1 with TRBJ2-2; 10 nucleotides match TRBD2. J gave up 4 bases and V 0 bases, and 3 bases lay outside the gene matches. This CDR3 contains 16 residues. The germline V gene encodes CDR1 SGHRS and CDR2 YFSETQ. This CDR3 reads CASSLGTSGSTGELFF. CDR3 sequence (DNA): TGCGCCAGCAGCTTGGGGACTAGCGGTTCCACCGGGGAGCTGTTTTTT.

V gene TRBV10-3 combines with J gene TRBJ1-5; D perhaps matches TRBD1 (6 bases). Germline loops: CDR1 ENHRY, CDR2 SYGVKD. V was clipped by 7 bases and J by 3 bases, with 10 bases between them. This CDR3 contains 13 residues. As DNA, the CDR3 is TGTGCCATCATGGCAGGGGACAATCAGCCCCAGCATTTT. It is translated as CAIMAGDNQPQHF.

The rearrangement uses TRBV6-4 and TRBJ2-1; D perhaps matches TRBD2 (5 bases). This CDR3 comprises 15 residues. Trimming removed 3 bases from V and 7 bases from J, with 16 bases in between. The V gene's germline CDR1 is MRHNA and CDR2 SNTAGT. CDR3 nucleotide sequence: TGTGCCAGCAGTGAAGAACTAGGTGTCCAGAATGAGCAGTTCTTC. It specifies CASSEELGVQNEQFF.

By sample fraction, this clone is large. The V call is TRBV27, the J call TRBJ1-2, with D possibly being TRBD1 (5 bases). The CDR3 consists of 11 residues. Germline lookup yields CDR1 MNHEY and CDR2 SMNVEV (reference sequence). Trimming shortened V by 7 bases and J by 4 bases, and 7 bases separated the two germline ends. The CDR3 DNA reads as TGTGCCAGCACCGGGGGCTATGGCTACACCTTC. It yields the protein CASTGGYGYTF.

This clone is a singleton in its sample. The rearrangement joins TRBV7-2 to TRBJ1-4; possibly TRBD1 for D (5 bases). The germline CDR1 and CDR2 sequences are SGHTA and FQGNSA. V was cut by 5 bases and J by 8 bases, with 15 bases left in between. CDR3 length: 14 amino acids. Here the CDR3 reads CASSLTARDEKLFF. CDR3 nucleotides: TGTGCCAGCAGCCTGACAGCTCGAGACGAAAAACTGTTTTTT.

This chain links TRBV5-1 with TRBJ1-1; D is perhaps TRBD1 (5 bases). CDR1 is SGHRS and CDR2 is YFSETQ in the germline V gene. Deletions cut 4 bases from V and 3 bases from J, with 13 bases between. The length of the CDR3 is 14 residues. The CDR3 DNA reads TGCGCCAGCAGCATCTGGGGAGGGGACACTGAAGCTTTCTTT. Its translation is CASSIWGGDTEAFF. Full variable domain (rest looked up from reference TRBV5-1 and TRBJ1-1): KAGVTQTPRYLIKTRGQQVTLSCSPISGHRSVSWYQQTPGQGLQFLFEYFSETQRNKGNFPGRFSGRQFSNSRSEMNVSTLELGDSALYLCASSIWGGDTEAFFGQGTRLTVV.

This rearrangement joins TRBV7-9 to TRBJ1-5; D is unclear. The CDR3 sequence is 12 residues long. Trimming shortened V by 0 bases and J by 7 bases, and 4 bases separated the two germline ends. The germline V gene has CDR1 SEHNR and CDR2 FQNEAQ (reference sequence). The CDR3 DNA reads as TGTGCCAGCAGCTTAGCGAGGCAGCCCCAGCATTTT. Protein: CASSLARQPQHF.

The V and J genes are TRBV18 and TRBJ2-3; 10 nucleotides line up with TRBD2. This CDR3 region has 15 residues. The germline CDR1 and CDR2 sequences are KGHSH and LQKENI. V was pared by 0 bases and J by 5 bases, with 2 bases of the junction left unmatched. The CDR3 protein is CASSPPSGGGDTQYF. The DNA of the CDR3 is TGTGCCAGCTCACCACCGAGCGGGGGGGGAGATACGCAGTATTTT.

The rearrangement links TRBV4-3 to TRBJ2-7, with D possibly TRBD2 on 6 matching bases. The CDR3 is 15 residues long. In germline, CDR1 is LGHNA, CDR2 YSLEER. V dropped 3 bases and J dropped 6 bases, with 18 bases sitting between them. The CDR3 here is CASSHRLDKYVEQYF. The DNA of the CDR3 is TGCGCCAGCAGCCATAGACTAGACAAATATGTCGAGCAGTACTTC.

The chain joins TRBV4-2 to TRBJ2-5; D call uncertain. Germline CDR1 LGHNA, CDR2 YNFKEQ. Trimming removed 0 bases from V and 4 bases from J, with 3 bases in between. The CDR3 contains 12 residues. CDR3 sequence: CASSQDRETQYF. The CDR3 bases are TGTGCCAGCAGCCAAGATCGAGAGACCCAGTACTTC.

The genes are TRBV18 and TRBJ2-7; D gene ambiguous. Trimming stripped 1 base from V and 5 bases from J, with 9 bases between. From germline, CDR1 is KGHSH and CDR2 LQKENI. The CDR3 contains 13 residues. The CDR3 protein is CASSPQPKDEQYF. CDR3 coding DNA: TGTGCCAGCTCACCACAACCTAAAGACGAGCAGTACTTC.

The chain has TRBV27 and TRBJ2-5; TRBD2 matches at 10 bases. With V trimmed by 5 bases and J by 2 bases, 5 bases remained unmatched. CDR3 length: 15 amino acids. Per the germline V gene, CDR1 is MNHEY and CDR2 is SMNVEV (reference sequence). The CDR3 DNA reads as TGTGCCAGCAGTCCACTAGCGGGGTTACAAGAGACCCAGTACTTC. This translates into CASSPLAGLQETQYF.

This clone has a single count. The V call is TRBV6-6, the J call TRBJ1-5, with a tentative D call TRBD1 (5 bases). CDR1 and CDR2 from the germline V gene are MNHNY and SVGAGI (reference sequence). The CDR3 runs 12 residues. Trimming left V 5 bases short and J 7 bases short, with 9 bases between. The CDR3: CASSLGVQPQHF. The CDR3 DNA reads as TGTGCCAGCAGTCTAGGGGTCCAGCCCCAGCATTTT.

The chain recombines TRBV6-1 with TRBJ1-5; 7 bases map to TRBD1. Per germline, CDR1 MNHNS and CDR2 SASEGT. The CDR3 runs to 14 residues. V was clipped by 3 bases and J by 14 bases; unmatched bases: 13. The CDR3 bases are TGTGCCAGCAGTGACCGGGACAGACCTCTCTCAAAGCATTTT. Residues: CASSDRDRPLSKHF.

This sequence joins TRBV30 and TRBJ2-3; 15 bases agree with TRBD2. Trimming at V came to 4 bases and at J to 2 bases, leaving 13 bases not matched to a gene. The CDR3 is 19 amino acids. The germline gives CDR1 GTSNPN, CDR2 SVGIG (reference sequence). Here the CDR3 DNA reads TGTGCCTGGACACGGGGGTGGACTAGCGGGAGGGAAAACACAGATACGCAGTATTTT. Translated, it gives CAWTRGWTSGRENTDTQYF.

The gene calls are TRBV2 and TRBJ1-2, with D perhaps matching TRBD1 (6 bases). This CDR3 contains 12 residues. The germline V gene has CDR1 SNHLY and CDR2 FYNNEI. With 6 bases removed from V and 6 bases from J, the gap between germline ends came to 11 bases. CDR3 nucleotides: TGTGCCAGCAGGGACACAGGGCATGGCTACACCTTC. It is translated as CASRDTGHGYTF.

The chain employs TRBV6-5 and TRBJ1-5; TRBD1 is a possible D gene (5 bases). V was clipped by 6 bases and J by 2 bases, with 11 bases between them. The CDR3 totals 14 residues. Germline V gene data show CDR1 as MNHEY and CDR2 as SVGAGI. The CDR3 region is CASSPPGGNQPQHF. For the CDR3, the DNA is TGTGCCAGCAGCCCTCCGGGGGGCAATCAGCCCCAGCATTTT.